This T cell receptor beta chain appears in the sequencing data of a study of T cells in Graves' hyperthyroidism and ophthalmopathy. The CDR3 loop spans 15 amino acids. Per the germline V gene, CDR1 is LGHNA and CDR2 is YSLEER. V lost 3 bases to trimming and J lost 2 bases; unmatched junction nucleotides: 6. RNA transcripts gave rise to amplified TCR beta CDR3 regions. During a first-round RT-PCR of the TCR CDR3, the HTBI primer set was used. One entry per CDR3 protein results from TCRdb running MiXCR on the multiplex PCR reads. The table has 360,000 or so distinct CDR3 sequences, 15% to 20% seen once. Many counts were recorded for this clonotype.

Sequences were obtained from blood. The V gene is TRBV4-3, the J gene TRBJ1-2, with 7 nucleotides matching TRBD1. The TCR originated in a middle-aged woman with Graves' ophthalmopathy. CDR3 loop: CASSHVGQPNYGYTF. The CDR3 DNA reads TGCGCCAGCAGCCACGTGGGACAGCCGAACTATGGCTACACCTTC.